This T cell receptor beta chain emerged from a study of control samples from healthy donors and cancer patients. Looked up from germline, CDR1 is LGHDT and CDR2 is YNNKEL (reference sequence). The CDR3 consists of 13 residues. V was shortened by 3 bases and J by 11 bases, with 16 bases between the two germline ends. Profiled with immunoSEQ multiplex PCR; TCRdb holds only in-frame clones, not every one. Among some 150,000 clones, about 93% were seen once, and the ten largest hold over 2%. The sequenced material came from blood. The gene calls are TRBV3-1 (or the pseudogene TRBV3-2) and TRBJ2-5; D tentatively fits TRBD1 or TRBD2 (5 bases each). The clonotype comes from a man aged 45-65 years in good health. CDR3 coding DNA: TGTGCCAGCAGCCAGGGGGTGCCACCCCAGCAGTACTTC. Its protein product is CASSQGVPPQQYF.